The 22 T cell receptor beta chains presented below share a single source sample, sequenced in a study of sequential checkpoint blockade in melanoma. Assay used: immunoSEQ multiplex PCR; TCRdb lists only in-frame clones, some missing. Of 30,000 to 40,000 clones listed, 80% to 90% are singletons. Treatment of the sample: randomized to nivolumab then ipilimumab (arm A) or the reverse (arm B). Sequences were derived from CD8+ T cells sorted from blood (inferred from file names), sampled from a patient given nivolumab and ipilimumab in sequence. These receptors originate from a human donor with melanoma.

This chain uses TRBV5-1 with TRBJ2-1; unclear D gene. Deletions cut 2 bases from V and 5 bases from J, with 2 bases between. CDR1 and CDR2 from the germline V gene are SGHRS and YFSETQ. This CDR3 is 11 amino acids long. The CDR3 region has the DNA TGCGCCAGCAGCTTCAACAATGAGCAGTTCTTC. Amino acid sequence: CASSFNNEQFF.

V gene TRBV29-1 combines with J gene TRBJ1-2; D might be TRBD1 (5 bases). The germline V gene has CDR1 SQVTM and CDR2 ANQGSEA. Trimming left V 0 bases short and J 4 bases short, with 9 bases between. This CDR3 has 13 residues. CDR3 in amino acids: CSVEDRGTYGYTF. The CDR3 bases are TGCAGCGTTGAAGATCGCGGGACCTATGGCTACACCTTC.

The rearrangement uses TRBV19 and TRBJ2-7, with a possible D match to TRBD2 (5 bases). Germline lookup yields CDR1 LNHDA and CDR2 SQIVND (reference sequence). CDR3 size: 13 residues. V gave up 4 bases and J gave up 2 bases, with 9 bases separating them. CDR3 in DNA: TGTGCCAGTAGTAGAGGACTTACCTACGAGCAGTACTTC. Residues: CASSRGLTYEQYF.

The V call is TRBV27, the J call TRBJ2-1; 15 bases line up with TRBD2. The CDR3 has 18 residues. V lost 6 bases to trimming and J lost 7 bases; unmatched junction nucleotides: 13. Germline V lookup: CDR1 MNHEY, CDR2 SMNVEV (reference sequence). Here the CDR3 DNA reads TGTGCCAGCAGATATGGACTAGCGGGAGGGCCGGGGAGGAATGAGCAGTTCTTC. Its protein is CASRYGLAGGPGRNEQFF.

This clone is a singleton in its sample. The V gene is TRBV27, the J gene TRBJ1-3; maybe TRBD1 (6 bases). V was shortened by 2 bases and J by 4 bases, with 12 bases between the two germline ends. Germline V gives CDR1 MNHEY, CDR2 SMNVEV (reference sequence). CDR3 size: 15 residues. CDR3 sequence (DNA): TGTGCCAGCAGTTTAAGGTGGGGGCTCGGAAACACCATATATTTT. Its translation is CASSLRWGLGNTIYF.

The chain has TRBV28 and TRBJ2-7, with 7 positions matching TRBD1. V dropped 3 bases and J dropped 2; count of bases not matched to a gene: 1. The germline CDR1 and CDR2 sequences are MDHEN and SYDVKM. The CDR3 sequence is 13 residues long. The CDR3 sequence: CASSFRGTYEQYF. CDR3 nucleotide sequence: TGTGCCAGCAGTTTCAGGGGGACCTACGAGCAGTACTTC. The full variable domain, rest sourced from reference TRBV28 and TRBJ2-7, is DVKVTQSSRYLVKRTGEKVFLECVQDMDHENMFWYRQDPGLGLRLIYFSYDVKMKEKGDIPEGYSVSREKKERFSLILESASTNQTSMYLCASSFRGTYEQYFGPGTRLTVT.

The CDR3 nucleotides read TGTGCCAGCAGTGAATCCACCTACTACGAGCAGTACTTC. Protein: CASSESTYYEQYF. The rearrangement joins TRBV6-1 to TRBJ2-7; D is ambiguous. The CDR3 runs to 13 residues. V was trimmed by 2 bases and J by 3 bases, leaving 8 bases between them. Germline V gives CDR1 MNHNS, CDR2 SASEGT.

This sequence joins TRBV27 and TRBJ2-7, with 7 nucleotides matching TRBD1. Germline lookup yields CDR1 MNHEY and CDR2 SMNVEV (reference sequence). Germline trimming cut 10 bases from V and 5 bases from J; bases unmatched to any gene: 20. This CDR3 has 16 residues. CDR3 coding DNA: TGTGCCACCCGCCGGGACAGATTCCTCTCCTCGGACGAGCAGTACGTC. Its translation is CATRRDRFLSSDEQYV.

The chain is built from TRBV18 and TRBJ2-7; 7 bases line up with TRBD2. This CDR3 comprises 17 residues. Germline V gene data show CDR1 as KGHSH and CDR2 as LQKENI. Trimming at V came to 0 bases and at J to 6 bases, leaving 14 bases not matched to a gene. The CDR3 bases are TGTGCCAGCTCACCACCAAGCGGGACTGCCCCTCTTGTCGAGCAGTACTTC. Translating gives CASSPPSGTAPLVEQYF.

This sequence joins TRBV6-1 and TRBJ1-5; the match to TRBD1 covers 12 bases. J was trimmed by 5 bases and V by 5 bases; bases with no gene match: 4. The CDR3 has 15 residues. CDR1 MNHNS and CDR2 SASEGT come from the germline V gene. This chain's CDR3 is CASSPGTGGYQPQHF. In DNA, the CDR3 is TGTGCCAGCAGTCCCGGGACAGGGGGCTATCAGCCCCAGCATTTT.

This clone was seen only a few times. The chain employs TRBV7-9 and TRBJ2-3, with TRBD1 matching over 8 bases. The CDR3 spans 16 residues. J gave up 4 bases and V 5 bases, and 11 bases lay outside the gene matches. CDR1 is SEHNR, CDR2 FQNEAQ, per germline (reference sequence). The CDR3 nucleotides read TGTGCCAGCAGCCCAGGACAGGGATTTTTTTCAGATACGCAGTATTTT. This codes for CASSPGQGFFSDTQYF.

V is TRBV7-9 and J is TRBJ2-1; a possible D gene is TRBD2 (6 bases). The CDR3 extends over 14 amino acids. The V and J ends lost 3 bases and 6 bases respectively, with 12 bases between them. CDR1 SEHNR and CDR2 FQNEAQ come from the germline V gene (reference sequence). CDR3 in DNA: TGTGCCAGCAGCTTGGGACTGGGGGTCAATGAGCAGTTCTTC. Translated, it gives CASSLGLGVNEQFF.

This clone appeared a single time. The sample contains more than one DNA sequence encoding this CDR3. This chain connects TRBV11-2 to TRBJ2-7, with TRBD2 matching 12 bases. V lost 3 bases to trimming and J lost 3 bases; unmatched junction nucleotides: 3. The CDR3 sequence is 15 residues long. CDR1 and CDR2 (germline): SGHAT, FQNNGV. The DNA of the CDR3 is TGTGCCAGCAGCTTGACTAGCGGGAGTAGCTACGAGCAGTACTTC. It codes for CASSLTSGSSYEQYF. The complete variable domain, with remaining parts taken from reference TRBV11-2 and TRBJ2-7, reads EAGVAQSPRYKIIEKRQSVAFWCNPISGHATLYWYQQILGQGPKLLIQFQNNGVVDDSQLPKDRFSAERLKGVDSTLKIQPAKLEDSAVYLCASSLTSGSSYEQYFGPGTRLTVT.

Only one count was recorded for this clone. This chain uses TRBV19 with TRBJ2-3; the D gene is possibly TRBD1 (6 bases). The V gene's germline CDR1 is LNHDA and CDR2 SQIVND (reference sequence). The ends were cut back, 3 bases at V and 3 bases at J, with 13 bases in the middle. The CDR3 is 15 residues long. This chain's CDR3 is CASSIWTDWTDTQYF. CDR3 DNA: TGTGCCAGTAGTATCTGGACAGATTGGACAGATACGCAGTATTTT.

The V gene is TRBV29-1, the J gene TRBJ2-4; D may be TRBD1 (7 bases). Germline assignment: CDR1 SQVTM and CDR2 ANQGSEA. The V end lost 0 bases, the J end lost 9 bases, and 15 bases lay between the germline ends. CDR3 size: 14 residues. Here the CDR3 DNA reads TGCAGCGTTGAAGAGCCAGGGGGAGGTGGCATTCAGTACTTC. Encoded protein: CSVEEPGGGGIQYF.

This clone was seen a handful of times. The chain employs TRBV28 and TRBJ2-7; D possibly corresponds to TRBD2 (5 bases). Germline CDR1 MDHEN, CDR2 SYDVKM. Trimming cost V 4 bases and J 2 bases, with 6 bases left between them. The CDR3 has 12 residues. The CDR3 loop is CASSYGTYEQYF. CDR3 DNA: TGTGCCAGCAGTTACGGGACCTACGAGCAGTACTTC.

This chain joins TRBV2 and TRBJ2-1; 10 bases map to TRBD2. V lost 11 bases and J lost 4; bases outside the gene matches: 11. This CDR3 is 15 amino acids long. The germline CDR1 and CDR2 sequences are SNHLY and FYNNEI. Here the CDR3 reads CAVPRAGGPYNEQFF. The CDR3, as DNA: TGTGCCGTCCCCCGAGCGGGAGGGCCTTACAATGAGCAGTTCTTC.

This chain uses TRBV9 with TRBJ2-7; a weak D match, TRBD2 (7 bases). This CDR3 region has 16 residues. V shed 4 bases and J shed 3 bases, with 20 bases lying between them. The germline CDR1 and CDR2 sequences are SGDLS and YYNGEE. The CDR3 DNA is TGTGCCAGCAGCCAAGCCGGGGGGCAGGCCCTCTACGAGCAGTACTTC. As protein: CASSQAGGQALYEQYF.

This clone showed up just a few times. V and J are TRBV7-3 and TRBJ2-3, with a weak D call TRBD1 (7 bases). There are 19 residues in the CDR3. The V end was cut by 4 bases, the J end by 1 base, with 24 bases between. Looked up from germline, CDR1 is SGHTA and CDR2 is FQGTGA. The CDR3 reads CASSSPGRGVSYGTDTQYF. The CDR3 DNA follows: TGTGCCAGCAGCTCTCCCGGCAGGGGGGTCTCTTATGGCACAGATACGCAGTATTTT.

This chain connects TRBV10-3 to TRBJ1-5; 8 nucleotides match TRBD1. From germline, CDR1 is ENHRY and CDR2 SYGVKD. V lost 6 bases to trimming and J lost 5 bases; unmatched junction nucleotides: 18. CDR3 length: 18 residues. In DNA, the CDR3 is TGTGCCATCAGCGGCGGGACAGGTTCCAACCCGGGCGATCAGCCCCAGCATTTT. Translating it yields CAISGGTGSNPGDQPQHF.

The genes are TRBV6-4 and TRBJ2-1; TRBD2 aligns across 12 bases. The CDR3 has 16 amino acids. V was clipped by 3 bases and J by 4 bases; unmatched bases: 4. Germline V gives CDR1 MRHNA, CDR2 SNTAGT. The CDR3 region is CASSESGTSGYNEQFF. The CDR3 region has the DNA TGTGCCAGCAGTGAATCGGGGACTAGCGGGTACAATGAGCAGTTCTTC.

The genes are TRBV19 and TRBJ2-7, with 9 bases fitting TRBD1. The germline V gene encodes CDR1 LNHDA and CDR2 SQIVND (reference sequence). V lost 3 bases to trimming and J lost 5 bases; unmatched junction nucleotides: 2. This CDR3 contains 13 residues. CDR3 amino acids: CASSMGQGNEQYF. The DNA for the CDR3 is TGTGCCAGTAGTATGGGACAGGGCAACGAGCAGTACTTC.